The present T cell receptor beta chain was sequenced within a study of blood T cell repertoires in COVID-19. Study context: Acute-phase and convalescent COVID-19 samples originated in the United States, Italy and Spain. Nucleic acid was either cDNA or gDNA, and it came from T cells, B-cell-depleted T cells, or PBMCs.

During active infection, Seattle patients enrolled and were then monitored through disease. The authors' processing: It was from reference gene primer amplification that nucleated cell counts were estimated. The protocol was immunoSEQ multiplex PCR, while the TCRdb copy is restricted to in-frame clones and leaves out a portion. The DNA gave D and trimming, while V, J and clone size come from that table. Of about 210,000 clones listed, about 80% are singletons. This TCR came from a woman over 75 with COVID-19, enrolled during active disease. The specimen was peripheral blood.

CDR3 sequence: CASNVWSMNTEAFF. DNA for the CDR3: TGTGCCAGCAACGTTTGGAGTATGAACACTGAAGCTTTCTTT. The chain combines TRBV6-5 with TRBJ1-1; D gene uncertain. Between the trimmed V and J ends, which lost 7 bases and 0 bases, there was a span of 12 bases. The CDR3 has 14 residues. Germline CDR1 MNHEY, CDR2 SVGAGI.